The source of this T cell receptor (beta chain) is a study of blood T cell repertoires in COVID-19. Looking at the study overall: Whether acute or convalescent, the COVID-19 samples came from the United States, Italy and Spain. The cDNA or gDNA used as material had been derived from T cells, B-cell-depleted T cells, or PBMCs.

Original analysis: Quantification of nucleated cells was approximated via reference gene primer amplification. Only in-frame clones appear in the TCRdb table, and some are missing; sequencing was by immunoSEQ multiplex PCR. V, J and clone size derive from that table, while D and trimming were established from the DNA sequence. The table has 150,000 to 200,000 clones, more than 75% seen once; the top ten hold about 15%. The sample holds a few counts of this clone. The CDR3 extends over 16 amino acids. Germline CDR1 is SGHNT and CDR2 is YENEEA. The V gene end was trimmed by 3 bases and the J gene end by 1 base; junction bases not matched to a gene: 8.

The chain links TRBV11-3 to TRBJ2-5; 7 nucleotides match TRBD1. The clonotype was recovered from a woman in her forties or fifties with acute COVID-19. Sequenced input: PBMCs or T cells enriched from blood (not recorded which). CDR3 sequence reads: CASSFDPGTAQETQYF. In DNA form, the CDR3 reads TGTGCCAGCAGCTTTGACCCCGGGACAGCCCAAGAGACCCAGTACTTC.